A selection of T cell receptor beta chains follows, all from one sample in a study of technical replicates of blood from a handful of donors. Clones were read by immunoSEQ multiplex PCR, and TCRdb kept only the in-frame ones, dropping some. The sample shows 66,000 or so clones, roughly 97% of them seen only once. The sequencing sample was made of T cells isolated from PBMCs. These TCRs come from a human donor in good health. CDR3s include the opening cysteine and the closing phenylalanine or tryptophan. The order of the fields is V gene, clone size, J gene, D gene, CDR3 protein, CDR3 DNA. D genes are given only for firm matches. Rows give clone size only sometimes, using once, few, many, or a class for an expanded clone.

v_gene: TRBV28
abundance: -
j_gene: TRBJ2-2
d_gene: TRBD2
CDR3aa: CASRTGLGGPGELFF
CDR3nt: TGTGCCAGCAGGACGGGACTAGGGGGACCCGGGGAGCTGTTTTTT

v_gene: TRBV5-1
abundance: -
j_gene: TRBJ2-3
d_gene: TRBD2
CDR3aa: CASSLELAGIGDTQYF
CDR3nt: TGCGCCAGCAGCTTGGAACTAGCGGGTATAGGAGATACGCAGTATTTT

v_gene: TRBV6-1
abundance: -
j_gene: TRBJ2-5
d_gene: TRBD1
CDR3aa: CASSEQGQGDIETQYF
CDR3nt: TGTGCCAGCAGTGAACAGGGCCAGGGGGATATAGAGACCCAGTACTTC

v_gene: TRBV14
abundance: once
j_gene: TRBJ1-1
d_gene: TRBD1
CDR3aa: CASSQDRRGGWTEAFF
CDR3nt: TGTGCCAGCAGCCAAGATCGAAGAGGGGGCTGGACTGAAGCTTTCTTT

v_gene: TRBV5-6
abundance: -
j_gene: TRBJ2-1
d_gene: -
CDR3aa: CASSLVRLANEQFF
CDR3nt: TGTGCCAGCAGCTTGGTTCGGCTAGCGAATGAGCAGTTCTTC

v_gene: TRBV7-8
abundance: -
j_gene: TRBJ2-5
d_gene: -
CDR3aa: CASSLAQNYEFTQYF
CDR3nt: TGTGCCAGCAGCTTAGCGCAGAACTACGAGTTTACCCAGTACTTC

v_gene: TRBV7-3
abundance: -
j_gene: TRBJ2-1
d_gene: -
CDR3aa: CASSSRPYNEQFF
CDR3nt: TGTGCCAGCAGCTCCAGGCCCTACAATGAGCAGTTCTTC

v_gene: TRBV6-5
abundance: -
j_gene: TRBJ2-7
d_gene: TRBD2
CDR3aa: CASSYSTSGRRAEQYF
CDR3nt: TGTGCCAGCAGTTACTCGACCAGCGGGAGGAGGGCCGAGCAGTACTTC

v_gene: TRBV28
abundance: -
j_gene: TRBJ2-4
d_gene: -
CDR3aa: CASSFEAGGGKNIQYF
CDR3nt: TGTGCCAGCAGTTTTGAGGCAGGGGGAGGCAAAAACATTCAGTACTTC

v_gene: TRBV30
abundance: -
j_gene: TRBJ1-4
d_gene: -
CDR3aa: CAWGSIRISTGNSEKLFF
CDR3nt: TGTGCCTGGGGATCCATCCGGATAAGCACAGGGAATTCCGAAAAACTGTTTTTT

v_gene: TRBV5-8
abundance: -
j_gene: TRBJ1-5
d_gene: -
CDR3aa: CASTREENQPQHF
CDR3nt: TGTGCCAGCACCCGAGAGGAAAATCAGCCCCAGCATTTT

v_gene: TRBV6-1
abundance: -
j_gene: TRBJ2-1
d_gene: TRBD2
CDR3aa: CASSEAGGTSLYNEQFF
CDR3nt: TGTGCCAGCAGTGAAGCGGGGGGGACTAGCCTATACAATGAGCAGTTCTTC

v_gene: TRBV5-5
abundance: -
j_gene: TRBJ2-2
d_gene: -
CDR3aa: CASTQWASNTGELFF
CDR3nt: TGTGCCAGCACCCAATGGGCATCTAACACCGGGGAGCTGTTTTTT

v_gene: TRBV27
abundance: -
j_gene: TRBJ1-5
d_gene: -
CDR3aa: CASSLWRDHQPQHF
CDR3nt: TGTGCCAGCAGTTTATGGAGAGATCATCAGCCCCAGCATTTT

v_gene: TRBV5-1
abundance: once
j_gene: TRBJ1-4
d_gene: -
CDR3aa: CASSLTEGGQLKLFF
CDR3nt: TGCGCCAGCAGCCTCACAGAGGGGGGGCAGCTAAAACTGTTTTTT

v_gene: TRBV6-1
abundance: -
j_gene: TRBJ1-5
d_gene: -
CDR3aa: CASSSRAVLDQPQHF
CDR3nt: TGTGCCAGCAGTTCCCGAGCGGTCTTAGATCAGCCCCAGCATTTT

v_gene: TRBV6-1
abundance: -
j_gene: TRBJ2-2
d_gene: TRBD2
CDR3aa: CASSETGTSGSWFLVSGELFF
CDR3nt: TGTGCCAGCAGCGAAACCGGGACTAGCGGGAGTTGGTTTCTAGTATCCGGGGAGCTGTTTTTT

v_gene: TRBV7-8
abundance: -
j_gene: TRBJ1-2
d_gene: -
CDR3aa: CASSSRQGIYGYTF
CDR3nt: TGTGCCAGCAGCTCTAGGCAGGGGATATATGGCTACACCTTC

v_gene: TRBV5-4
abundance: -
j_gene: TRBJ1-1
d_gene: -
CDR3aa: CASSLLGDTEAFF
CDR3nt: TGTGCCAGCAGCTTGTTAGGAGACACTGAAGCTTTCTTT

v_gene: TRBV5-6
abundance: once
j_gene: TRBJ1-2
d_gene: TRBD1
CDR3aa: CASSLADRTNYGYTF
CDR3nt: TGTGCCAGCAGCTTGGCGGACAGGACTAACTATGGCTACACCTTC

v_gene: TRBV18
abundance: -
j_gene: TRBJ2-1
d_gene: -
CDR3aa: CASSPTLDTPYNEQFF
CDR3nt: TGTGCCAGCTCACCAACTCTGGACACCCCCTACAATGAGCAGTTCTTC

v_gene: TRBV18
abundance: -
j_gene: TRBJ2-3
d_gene: -
CDR3aa: CASSIGRTDTQYF
CDR3nt: TGTGCCAGCTCCATTGGCCGCACAGATACGCAGTATTTT

v_gene: TRBV30
abundance: -
j_gene: TRBJ1-5
d_gene: TRBD1
CDR3aa: CAWSVQRTGVNQPQHF
CDR3nt: TGTGCCTGGAGTGTACAAAGGACAGGGGTCAATCAGCCCCAGCATTTT

v_gene: TRBV11-2
abundance: -
j_gene: TRBJ2-5
d_gene: TRBD2
CDR3aa: CASSPRLAGGVETQYF
CDR3nt: TGTGCCAGCAGCCCGCGACTAGCGGGAGGTGTAGAGACCCAGTACTTC

v_gene: TRBV5-1
abundance: -
j_gene: TRBJ2-3
d_gene: TRBD2
CDR3aa: CASSLVGLAGPASTDTQYF
CDR3nt: TGCGCCAGCAGCTTGGTTGGCCTAGCGGGGCCAGCTAGCACAGATACGCAGTATTTT

v_gene: TRBV7-8
abundance: -
j_gene: TRBJ1-2
d_gene: -
CDR3aa: CASSFRKGSASYGYTF
CDR3nt: TGTGCCAGCAGCTTCCGTAAGGGGTCAGCAAGCTATGGCTACACCTTC

v_gene: TRBV9
abundance: -
j_gene: TRBJ2-1
d_gene: TRBD2
CDR3aa: CASSEGLVKFNEQFF
CDR3nt: TGTGCCAGCAGCGAGGGACTAGTTAAGTTCAATGAGCAGTTCTTC

v_gene: TRBV6-5
abundance: -
j_gene: TRBJ1-1
d_gene: -
CDR3aa: CASSSSTEAFF
CDR3nt: TGTGCCAGCAGTTCCAGCACTGAAGCTTTCTTT

v_gene: TRBV7-8
abundance: -
j_gene: TRBJ1-1
d_gene: -
CDR3aa: CASSSWNTEAFF
CDR3nt: TGTGCCAGCAGCTCCTGGAACACTGAAGCTTTCTTT

v_gene: TRBV5-5
abundance: -
j_gene: TRBJ2-7
d_gene: TRBD1
CDR3aa: CASSFGLTGGQGAKQYF
CDR3nt: TGTGCCAGCAGCTTCGGCCTAACTGGGGGACAGGGGGCTAAGCAGTACTTC

v_gene: TRBV7-3
abundance: -
j_gene: TRBJ2-3
d_gene: -
CDR3aa: CASSLNPTRTDTQYF
CDR3nt: TGTGCCAGCAGCTTAAACCCAACTAGAACAGATACGCAGTATTTT

v_gene: TRBV9
abundance: -
j_gene: TRBJ2-7
d_gene: -
CDR3aa: CASSHRPGQDEQYF
CDR3nt: TGTGCCAGCAGCCACAGACCGGGACAAGACGAGCAGTACTTC